These 5 T cell receptor beta chains came from one sample sequenced in a study of identical twins. A single record per CDR3 protein comes from TCRdb applying MiXCR to the 5' RACE reads. The sample holds more than 650,000 distinct CDR3 sequences; roughly 6% are singletons and the top ten take about 2%. The sequenced sample consisted of naive T cells sorted from blood. These receptor sequences come from a man between 18 and 29 years old in good health.

This clonotype turned up a few times. This chain connects TRBV28 to TRBJ1-1; D unresolved. Between the trimmed V and J ends, which lost 5 bases and 5 bases, there was a span of 12 bases. In germline, CDR1 is MDHEN, CDR2 SYDVKM. The CDR3 has 13 residues. Here the CDR3 DNA reads TGTGCCAGCAGTCTGGACGGGTGGACTGAAGCTTTCTTT. Amino acid sequence: CASSLDGWTEAFF.

Many counts were recorded for this clonotype. The V and J genes are TRBV15 and TRBJ1-1; no clear D gene. The CDR3 sequence is 13 residues long. V dropped 1 base and J dropped 8 bases, with 11 bases sitting between them. Per germline, CDR1 LNHNV and CDR2 YYDKDF (reference sequence). CDR3 nucleotide sequence: TGTGCCACCAGCAGAGGACCTCACATGGAAGCTTTCTTT. This translates into CATSRGPHMEAFF.

This clonotype was seen only a few times. This chain uses TRBV12-3 or TRBV12-4 with TRBJ2-1, with D possibly called TRBD1 or TRBD2 (5 bases each). The CDR3 is made up of 14 amino acids. V was cut by 8 bases and J by 7 bases, with 18 bases left in between. CDR3 residues: CASCLGELRNEQFF. The CDR3 coding sequence is TGTGCCAGCTGTCTAGGGGAGCTTAGGAATGAGCAGTTCTTC.

This clonotype was detected many times. The chain recombines TRBV29-1 with TRBJ2-7, with D hard to call. V was shortened by 4 bases and J by 2 bases, with 15 bases between the two germline ends. The length of the CDR3 is 14 residues. Germline V lookup: CDR1 SQVTM, CDR2 ANQGSEA. The CDR3 region is CSVVGQQVPYEQYF. The DNA for the CDR3 is TGCAGCGTTGTAGGGCAGCAGGTCCCCTACGAGCAGTACTTC.

The V and J genes are TRBV3-1 and TRBJ2-6; D remains ambiguous. This CDR3 comprises 13 residues. The germline V and J ends were trimmed by 8 bases and 4 bases, with 9 bases remaining between them. Germline CDR1 LGHDT, CDR2 YNNKEL (reference sequence). The CDR3 region is CASLWKGANVLTF. In DNA form, the CDR3 reads TGTGCCAGCCTATGGAAGGGGGCCAACGTCCTGACTTTC.